This paragraph reports one TCR beta chain. What it binds is not known. One end of the junction varies from germline; a read error may be responsible. The sample is drawn from a study of tumor and adjacent non-tumor tissue in lung cancer. Study-wide background: Patients comprised about a dozen adenocarcinoma, a couple of squamous cell carcinoma and 1 small cell lung cancer. Each sample yielded a few million productive TCRbeta reads on average. The study, taken as a whole, reports: Compared with tumor, normal lung showed significantly lower TCR diversity.

RNA was extracted from bulk tissue without any cell sorting. Donors were chemotherapy-naive, newly diagnosed lung cancer surgical patients in China, August–late 2014. The CDR3 loop spans 17 amino acids. A modified ARM-PCR protocol with three rounds of nested PCR amplified TCRbeta. TCRdb independently ran MiXCR on the multiplex PCR reads; one entry per CDR3 protein. The sample consists of 130,000 or so distinct CDR3 sequences, around three fifths of them appearing once. Sequencing used lung tumor tissue. This TCR was sampled from a man aged 25 to 40 with non-small cell lung cancer. This chain uses TRBV12-3 or TRBV12-4 with TRBJ2-5, with TRBD2 identical over 8 bases. As DNA, the CDR3 is TGTGTCAGCAGTACGGGACTAGAGGGAGGATGGAAAGAGACCCAGTACTTC. This translates into CVSSTGLEGGWKETQYF.